This T cell receptor beta chain was sequenced for a study of blood T cells in healthy people across ages. This clonotype was seen at least ten times. Its antigen is undetermined. The length of the CDR3 is 16 residues. V trimming: 3 bases; J trimming: 7 bases; junction bases outside the gene matches: 9. The V gene's germline CDR1 is LGHDT and CDR2 YNNKEL (reference sequence). Study findings and constraints: Long-lived donors had more naive CD4+ cells and higher diversity than aged donors. Per million T cells, TCR beta diversity dropped about linearly as age rose.

Total RNA extracted from each sample amounted to at least 5 micrograms. Then a second PCR, running about 6 to 11 cycles, was carried out with a sample-barcoded 5' primer and a J-beta primer mix. Each TCR beta cDNA got a 12-nucleotide random molecular identifier. TCRdb reanalysed the 5' RACE reads using MiXCR and keeps one entry per CDR3 protein. The sample has roughly 650,000 distinct CDR3 sequences, around 32% seen once. The sequence derives from a woman older than 75 in good health. Input material: blood. The chain carries TRBV3-1 and TRBJ1-4; 9 bases are a match to TRBD1. CDR3 protein: CASSHSPGQGIEKLFF. The CDR3 DNA is TGTGCCAGCAGCCATTCCCCGGGACAGGGTATTGAAAAACTGTTTTTT.